This is a list of T cell receptor beta chains from one sample in a study of beta chain features in type 1 diabetes. This table comes from immunoSEQ multiplex PCR, and its TCRdb copy is limited to in-frame clones, with some not included. Among approximately 280,000 clones, roughly 15% were seen once, and the ten largest hold around 0.015%. The sample was naive CD4+ T cells from blood. These receptors all come from a man aged 18 to 35 with type 1 diabetes. Both conserved end residues are part of each CDR3. Fields, in order: J gene, V gene, clone size, D gene, CDR3 protein, CDR3 DNA. A D gene is named only where the DNA matches it firmly. Clone size is given for some rows only: seen once, a few or many times, or a class if the clone is expanded.

TRBJ2-1 | TRBV5-1 | few | - | CASSLDRLQGYNEQFF | TGCGCCAGCAGCTTGGATCGACTACAGGGCTACAATGAGCAGTTCTTC
TRBJ2-3 | TRBV9 | few | TRBD1 | CASSALGTGGGDTQYF | TGTGCCAGCAGCGCCCTCGGGACAGGGGGCGGAGATACGCAGTATTTT
TRBJ2-5 | TRBV6-5 | - | - | CASSRGREGLETQYF | TGTGCCAGCAGTCGTGGACGAGAGGGCTTAGAGACCCAGTACTTC
TRBJ2-5 | TRBV5-1 | - | - | CASSFPGLETQYF | TGCGCCAGCAGCTTCCCAGGTCTGGAGACCCAGTACTTC
TRBJ2-1 | TRBV28 | few | - | CASSGSGSGRYNEQFF | TGTGCCAGCAGTGGCAGCGGGTCAGGGCGATACAATGAGCAGTTCTTC
TRBJ2-1 | TRBV9 | few | - | CASSSSAGAYNEQFF | TGTGCCAGCAGCAGCTCGGCAGGGGCCTACAATGAGCAGTTCTTC
TRBJ1-6 | TRBV6-5 | once | - | CASSYAGSINSPLHF | TGTGCCAGCAGTTACGCAGGTTCTATCAATTCACCCCTCCACTTT
TRBJ2-1 | TRBV5-1 | few | TRBD1 | CASSLWQGAYNEQFF | TGCGCCAGCAGCTTGTGGCAGGGGGCCTACAATGAGCAGTTCTTC
TRBJ2-1 | TRBV11-3 | few | TRBD1 | CASSPGTGGRRWEQFF | TGTGCCAGCAGCCCCGGGACAGGGGGAAGGCGTTGGGAGCAGTTCTTC
TRBJ2-5 | TRBV18 | few | TRBD1 | CASSPPTGPETQYF | TGTGCCAGCTCACCACCGACAGGGCCGGAGACCCAGTACTTC
TRBJ2-7 | TRBV29-1 | - | - | CSVEGGGEQYF | TGCAGCGTTGAAGGAGGAGGGGAGCAGTACTTC
TRBJ2-7 | TRBV7-2 | - | - | CASSLAAGYSYEQYF | TGTGCCAGCAGCTTAGCTGCGGGGTACTCCTACGAGCAGTACTTC
TRBJ2-7 | TRBV7-9 | few | TRBD2 | CASSDLAGGSYEQYF | TGTGCCAGCAGCGATCTAGCGGGGGGGAGCTACGAGCAGTACTTC
TRBJ1-4 | TRBV11-2 | - | - | CASSPRLVSTRDNEKLFF | TGTGCCAGCAGCCCGAGACTTGTGTCAACCAGGGATAATGAAAAACTGTTTTTT
TRBJ1-2 | TRBV4-1 | - | - | CASSQGWWLQGNYGYTF | TGCGCCAGCAGCCAAGGATGGTGGTTACAGGGCAACTATGGCTACACCTTC
TRBJ2-3 | TRBV18 | - | TRBD1 | CASSPPRTGVPTDTQYF | TGTGCCAGCTCACCACCGAGGACAGGGGTCCCCACAGATACGCAGTATTTT
TRBJ1-2 | TRBV28 | - | TRBD1 | CASTQRTGTGALYGYTF | TGTGCCAGCACCCAAAGGACAGGGACAGGGGCTCTCTATGGCTACACCTTC
TRBJ2-7 | TRBV6-5 | - | TRBD2 | CASSYPGIAGHEQYF | TGTGCCAGCAGTTACCCGGGAATAGCGGGACATGAGCAGTACTTC
TRBJ2-7 | TRBV7-2 | - | - | CASSLSRYEQYF | TGTGCCAGCAGCTTGTCCCGCTACGAGCAGTACTTC
TRBJ1-2 | TRBV28 | - | TRBD1 | CASSLSGGGFYGYTF | TGTGCCAGCAGTTTATCAGGGGGTGGCTTCTATGGCTACACCTTC
TRBJ1-2 | TRBV7-2 | - | TRBD1 | CASSLYRGNYGYTF | TGTGCCAGCAGCCTATACAGGGGGAACTATGGCTACACCTTC
TRBJ2-7 | TRBV30 | once | - | CAWSTQGEQYF | TGTGCCTGGAGTACCCAGGGCGAGCAGTACTTC
TRBJ1-1 | TRBV10-3 | few | - | CAISESNKAFF | TGTGCCATCAGTGAGTCGAACAAAGCTTTCTTT
TRBJ2-1 | TRBV30 | - | - | CASDGGYNEQFF | TGTGCCTCTGACGGAGGCTACAATGAGCAGTTCTTC
TRBJ1-5 | TRBV5-1 | - | - | CASSSGTHSNQPQHF | TGCGCCAGCAGCAGCGGGACTCATAGCAATCAGCCCCAGCATTTT
TRBJ1-5 | TRBV7-2 | - | - | CASSLIAGGLSQPQHF | TGTGCCAGCAGCCTCATTGCCGGCGGCTTAAGTCAGCCCCAGCATTTT
TRBJ2-5 | TRBV18 | - | - | CASSPQVRGETQYF | TGTGCCAGCTCACCACAGGTTCGGGGAGAGACCCAGTACTTC
TRBJ2-7 | TRBV4-3 | few | - | CASSQEIEGYEQYF | TGCGCCAGCAGCCAAGAAATTGAGGGTTACGAGCAGTACTTC
TRBJ2-5 | TRBV28 | - | TRBD2 | CASSLTSGSTETQYF | TGTGCCAGCAGTTTGACTAGCGGGAGTACTGAGACCCAGTACTTC
TRBJ1-4 | TRBV28 | few | - | CASSPPAGEKLFF | TGTGCCAGCAGCCCCCCCGCAGGTGAAAAACTGTTTTTT
TRBJ1-1 | TRBV29-1 | - | - | CSVAISNTEAFF | TGCAGCGTCGCTATTAGTAACACTGAAGCTTTCTTT
TRBJ1-2 | TRBV7-8 | few | TRBD1 | CASSRAGTGYGYTF | TGTGCCAGCAGTAGAGCCGGGACAGGGTATGGCTACACCTTC
TRBJ1-1 | TRBV29-1 | - | - | CSMDRRMNTEAFF | TGCAGCATGGACAGAAGGATGAACACTGAAGCTTTCTTT
TRBJ2-5 | TRBV15 | - | - | CATSRGTAQETQYF | TGTGCCACCAGCAGAGGGACAGCCCAAGAGACCCAGTACTTC
TRBJ1-5 | TRBV28 | - | - | CASSLWGIQGIQPQHF | TGTGCCAGCAGTTTATGGGGGATACAGGGAATTCAGCCCCAGCATTTT
TRBJ2-1 | TRBV7-2 | few | TRBD2 | CASSFVTSGGGNEQFF | TGTGCCAGCAGCTTCGTGACTAGCGGAGGTGGCAATGAGCAGTTCTTC
TRBJ2-1 | TRBV9 | few | TRBD1 | CASSERQGFYNEQFF | TGTGCCAGCAGCGAACGACAGGGCTTTTACAATGAGCAGTTCTTC
TRBJ1-1 | TRBV7-2 | - | - | CASSPPRNSEAFF | TGTGCCAGCAGCCCACCGAGGAATTCTGAAGCTTTCTTT
TRBJ2-1 | TRBV5-1 | few | - | CASSLAGWSRNEQFF | TGCGCCAGCAGCTTAGCAGGGTGGTCTCGGAATGAGCAGTTCTTC
TRBJ1-1 | TRBV18 | - | - | CASSPAAGTEAFF | TGTGCCAGCTCACCTGCGGCGGGAACTGAAGCTTTCTTT
TRBJ1-5 | TRBV27 | few | - | CAPYLKGGDNQPQHF | TGTGCCCCCTACCTCAAAGGTGGGGACAACCAGCCCCAGCATTTT
TRBJ1-1 | TRBV7-2 | few | TRBD1 | CASSLTYGQGGTEAFF | TGTGCCAGCAGCTTAACCTATGGACAGGGCGGCACTGAAGCTTTCTTT
TRBJ1-6 | TRBV9 | - | - | CASSVTPRDSPLHF | TGTGCCAGCAGCGTTACCCCACGGGATTCACCCCTCCACTTT
TRBJ1-1 | TRBV13 | - | - | CASSGQMNTEAFF | TGTGCCAGCAGCGGACAGATGAACACTGAAGCTTTCTTT
TRBJ1-6 | TRBV11-2 | - | - | CASTMNSGDSPLHF | TGTGCCAGCACCATGAACTCCGGGGATTCACCCCTCCACTTT
TRBJ1-2 | TRBV5-5 | few | - | CASSLAGGVTYGYTF | TGTGCCAGCAGCTTGGCTGGAGGGGTGACCTATGGCTACACCTTC
TRBJ2-7 | TRBV5-1 | few | - | CASSRSQGTYEQYF | TGCGCCAGCAGCAGGTCCCAGGGTACCTACGAGCAGTACTTC
TRBJ1-1 | TRBV5-4 | few | - | CASRMPGFQEAFF | TGTGCCAGCAGGATGCCAGGGTTCCAAGAAGCTTTCTTT
TRBJ2-5 | TRBV7-6 | - | - | CASSLEGGVAGTQYF | TGTGCCAGCAGCTTAGAGGGCGGAGTCGCGGGGACCCAGTACTTC
TRBJ2-7 | TRBV5-6 | - | TRBD2 | CASSGGTSYLYEQYF | TGTGCCAGCAGTGGGGGGACTAGCTATCTCTACGAGCAGTACTTC
TRBJ2-5 | TRBV30 | few | TRBD2 | CAWTRDYRGETQYF | TGTGCCTGGACTAGGGACTACCGAGGGGAGACCCAGTACTTC
TRBJ2-7 | TRBV11-2 | - | - | CASTYRAGPKNEQYF | TGTGCCAGCACCTATCGTGCGGGACCTAAGAACGAGCAGTACTTC
TRBJ2-7 | TRBV15 | - | - | CATSREGGFGAGAAYEQYF | TGTGCCACCAGCAGAGAGGGGGGGTTCGGCGCAGGGGCTGCGTACGAGCAGTACTTC